A single sample is the source of the 15 T cell receptor beta chains below, sequenced in a study of T-cell reconstitution after alpha-beta-depleted transplantation in children. For TCRbeta, the library was prepared with unique molecular identifiers. TCRdb independently ran MiXCR on the PCR reads; one entry per CDR3 protein. The profile shows just under 350,000 distinct CDR3 sequences, 16% of them singletons. The specimen comprised PBMCs, mostly from graft donor cells, sampled 360 days after TCRalphabeta/CD19-depleted stem cell transplant. All receptors derive from a male patient between 2 and 15 years old who had a stem cell transplant for acute lymphoblastic leukemia, so the T cells may come from the graft donor.

The rearrangement links TRBV12-3 or TRBV12-4 to TRBJ2-1; D is perhaps TRBD1 (6 bases). CDR3 size: 15 residues. Trimming removed 7 bases from V and 4 bases from J, with 17 bases in between. CDR3: CASTPRTEVYNEQFF. The CDR3 coding sequence is TGTGCCAGCACCCCTCGGACAGAGGTATACAATGAGCAGTTCTTC.

A few counts support this clonotype. This chain links TRBV11-2 with TRBJ1-6, with D maybe TRBD1 (6 bases). CDR3 size: 17 residues. V shed 0 bases and J shed 2 bases, with 11 bases lying between them. Germline lookup yields CDR1 SGHAT and CDR2 FQNNGV. This chain's CDR3 is CASSLEVRGPYNSPLHF. For the CDR3, the DNA is TGTGCCAGCAGCTTAGAGGTCAGGGGCCCCTATAATTCACCCCTCCACTTT.

This clonotype was observed a handful of times. V gene TRBV21-1 combines with J gene TRBJ2-1; the table's D call TRBD2 went unverified against the DNA. TRBV21-1 is a listed pseudogene. This CDR3 is 13 amino acids long. CDR3 sequence reads: CASSTPESALQFF. The CDR3 bases are TGTGCCAGCAGCACGCCTGAGTCCGCATTACAGTTCTTC.

This clonotype has only a few counts. The rearrangement uses TRBV5-1 and TRBJ2-4; 15 bases are a match to TRBD2. The V and J ends lost 1 base and 1 base, in that order; junction bases with no gene match: 6. CDR1 and CDR2 (germline): SGHRS, YFSETQ. This CDR3 is 19 amino acids long. The CDR3 loop reads CASSLNPGTSGRAKNIQYF. CDR3 nucleotides: TGCGCCAGCAGCTTGAACCCCGGGACTAGCGGGAGGGCCAAAAACATTCAGTACTTC. Full variable domain (rest looked up from reference TRBV5-1 and TRBJ2-4): KAGVTQTPRYLIKTRGQQVTLSCSPISGHRSVSWYQQTPGQGLQFLFEYFSETQRNKGNFPGRFSGRQFSNSRSEMNVSTLELGDSALYLCASSLNPGTSGRAKNIQYFGAGTRLSVL.

The table lists this clonotype with many counts. The V call is TRBV3-1, the J call TRBJ2-1; D is undetermined. Germline CDR1 reads LGHDT; CDR2 reads YNNKEL (reference sequence). The length of the CDR3 is 17 residues. Trimming removed 5 bases at V and 3 bases at J, with 20 bases between. The CDR3 spells CASSGRRLSYYYNEQFF. The DNA for the CDR3 is TGTGCCAGCAGCGGTAGGCGCCTGAGTTACTACTACAATGAGCAGTTCTTC.

The chain links TRBV18 to TRBJ1-6; unclear D gene. V lost 6 bases to trimming and J lost 10 bases, with 10 bases between them. The germline gives CDR1 KGHSH, CDR2 LQKENI. CDR3 length equals 12 residues. The CDR3 loop reads CASSRSGSPLHF. CDR3 sequence (DNA): TGTGCCAGCTCCCGCTCGGGGTCACCCCTCCACTTT.

The chain employs TRBV12-3 or TRBV12-4 and TRBJ1-3; unclear D gene. This CDR3 has 16 amino acids. Trimming cost V 1 base and J 0 bases, with 10 bases left between them. The DNA for the CDR3 is TGTGCCAGCAGTTTAGAGGGTCCTTTCTCTGGAAACACCATATATTTT. Amino acid sequence: CASSLEGPFSGNTIYF.

This clonotype has just a few counts. The J gene is TRBJ1-3, the V gene TRBV10-3; D remains ambiguous. Per germline, CDR1 ENHRY and CDR2 SYGVKD. The CDR3 contains 14 residues. V was cut by 2 bases and J by 0 bases, with 5 bases left in between. Here the CDR3 reads CAISEEVSGNTIYF. The CDR3 DNA reads TGTGCCATCAGTGAGGAGGTCTCTGGAAACACCATATATTTT.

This clonotype turned up a few times. CDR3 loop: CASSQVQIGEQYF. The DNA of the CDR3 is TGTGCCAGCAGCCAAGTCCAAATCGGGGAGCAGTACTTC. This chain connects TRBV4-2 to TRBJ2-7; D unresolved. Germline values: CDR1 LGHNA, CDR2 YNFKEQ. The CDR3 has 13 amino acids. The V gene lost 1 base and the J gene lost 7 bases, with 11 bases spanning the gap.

Only a few counts were recorded for this clonotype. The J gene is TRBJ2-1, the V gene TRBV7-6; 7 nucleotides align to TRBD2. Germline V gene data show CDR1 as SGHVS and CDR2 as FNYEAQ. Trimming at V came to 4 bases and at J to 0 bases, leaving 3 bases not matched to a gene. This CDR3 spans 15 amino acids. The DNA of the CDR3 is TGTGCCAGCAGCTGGAGCGGGACCTCCTACAATGAGCAGTTCTTC. Protein product: CASSWSGTSYNEQFF. Using reference TRBV7-6 and TRBJ2-1 for the parts outside the CDR3, the full variable domain is GAGVSQSPRYKVTKRGQDVALRCDPISGHVSLYWYRQALGQGPEFLTYFNYEAQQDKSGLPNDRFSAERPEGSISTLTIQRTEQRDSAMYRCASSWSGTSYNEQFFGPGTRLTVL.

This rearrangement joins TRBV18 to TRBJ1-1; a possible D gene is TRBD1 (5 bases). The V end lost 3 bases, the J end lost 5 bases, and 10 bases lay between the germline ends. This CDR3 is built from 13 residues. Germline-derived CDR1 and CDR2 are KGHSH and LQKENI. The CDR3 DNA is TGTGCCAGCTCACCCTGGACACGAACTGAAGCTTTCTTT. It encodes CASSPWTRTEAFF. The full variable domain, in which reference TRBV18 and TRBJ1-1 provide the parts outside the CDR3, is NAGVMQNPRHLVRRRGQEARLRCSPMKGHSHVYWYRQLPEEGLKFMVYLQKENIIDESGMPKERFSAEFPKEGPSILRIQQVVRGDSAAYFCASSPWTRTEAFFGQGTRLTVV.

This clonotype was recorded at least ten times. V gene TRBV4-3 combines with J gene TRBJ2-1; 9 bases map to TRBD2. With V trimmed by 0 bases and J by 4 bases, 10 bases remained unmatched. CDR3 length equals 18 residues. Germline V CDR1 and CDR2: LGHNA, YSLEER. CDR3 nucleotides: TGCGCCAGCAGCCAAGATAGGGCGGGAGGGCCTAAATACAATGAGCAGTTCTTC. As protein: CASSQDRAGGPKYNEQFF.

This clonotype appeared a few times. The chain recombines TRBV6-5 with TRBJ2-7; 7 bases are a match to TRBD1. CDR3 size: 11 residues. Germline loops: CDR1 MNHEY, CDR2 SVGAGI. V trimming: 5 bases; J trimming: 12 bases; junction bases outside the gene matches: 7. The CDR3 loop is CASSRDSRLYF. CDR3 DNA: TGTGCCAGCAGTAGGGACAGTCGACTGTACTTC.

This clonotype was seen a handful of times. The chain is built from TRBV20-1 and TRBJ2-7; TRBD2 matches at 7 bases. The CDR3 is 16 amino acids. Germline V CDR1 and CDR2: DFQATT, SNEGSKA (reference sequence). V shed 3 bases, J shed 4 bases, and the junction held 15 bases outside the gene matches. The CDR3 loop reads CSARSPLGGSAYEQYF. For the CDR3, the DNA is TGCAGTGCTAGGTCCCCCCTGGGCGGGAGCGCGTACGAGCAGTACTTC.

This clonotype was seen a handful of times. This CDR3 reads CASSQYGTGGHEQYF. CDR3 DNA sequence: TGTGCCAGCAGCCAATATGGGACAGGGGGCCACGAGCAGTACTTC. This chain connects TRBV16 to TRBJ2-7; TRBD1 aligns across 12 bases. V shed 1 base, J shed 5 bases, and the junction held 3 bases outside the gene matches. CDR1 and CDR2 (germline): KGHSY, FQNENV. The CDR3 length is 15 residues.